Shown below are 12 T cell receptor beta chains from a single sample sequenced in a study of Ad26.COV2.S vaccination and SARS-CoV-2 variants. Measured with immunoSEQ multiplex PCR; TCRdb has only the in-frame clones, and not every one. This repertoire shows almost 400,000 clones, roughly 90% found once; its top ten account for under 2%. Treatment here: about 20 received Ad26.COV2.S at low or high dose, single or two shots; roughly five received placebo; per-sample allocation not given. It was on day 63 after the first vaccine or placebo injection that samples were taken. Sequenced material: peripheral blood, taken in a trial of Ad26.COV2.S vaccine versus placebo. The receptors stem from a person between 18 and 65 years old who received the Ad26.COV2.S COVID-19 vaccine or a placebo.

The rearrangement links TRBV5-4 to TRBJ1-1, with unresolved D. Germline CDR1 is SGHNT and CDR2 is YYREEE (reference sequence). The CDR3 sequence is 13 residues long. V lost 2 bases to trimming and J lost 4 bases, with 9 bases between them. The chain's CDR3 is CASSLGWRTEAFF. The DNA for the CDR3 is TGTGCCAGCAGCTTAGGTTGGCGCACTGAAGCTTTCTTT.

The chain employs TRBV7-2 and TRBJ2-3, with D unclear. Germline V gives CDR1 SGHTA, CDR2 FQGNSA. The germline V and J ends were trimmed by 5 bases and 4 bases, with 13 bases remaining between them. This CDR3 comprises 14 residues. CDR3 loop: CASSPSRLADTQYF. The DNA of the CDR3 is TGTGCCAGCAGCCCCTCCAGACTGGCAGATACGCAGTATTTT.

CDR3 in amino acids: CASSLGVDWFFTGELFF. In DNA form, the CDR3 reads TGTGCCAGCAGTTTGGGGGTGGACTGGTTCTTCACCGGGGAGCTGTTTTTT. This chain joins TRBV28 and TRBJ2-2; possibly TRBD1 or TRBD2 for D (5 bases each). The germline V gene has CDR1 MDHEN and CDR2 SYDVKM. CDR3 length: 17 amino acids. V lost 3 bases and J lost 4, with 18 bases in between.

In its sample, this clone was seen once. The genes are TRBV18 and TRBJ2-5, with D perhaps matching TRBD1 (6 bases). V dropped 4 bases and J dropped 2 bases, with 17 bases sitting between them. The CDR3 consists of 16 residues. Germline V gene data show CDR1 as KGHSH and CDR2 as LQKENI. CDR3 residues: CASSLRGRGAQETQYF. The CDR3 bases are TGTGCCAGCTCACTCAGAGGCAGGGGTGCTCAAGAGACCCAGTACTTC.

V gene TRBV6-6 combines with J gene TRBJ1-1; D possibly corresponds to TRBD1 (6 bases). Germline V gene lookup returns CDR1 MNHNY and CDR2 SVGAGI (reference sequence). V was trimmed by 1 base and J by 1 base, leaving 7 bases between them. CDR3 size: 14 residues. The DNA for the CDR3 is TGTGCCAGCAGTTACTTGACAGGGAACACTGAAGCTTTCTTT. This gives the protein CASSYLTGNTEAFF.

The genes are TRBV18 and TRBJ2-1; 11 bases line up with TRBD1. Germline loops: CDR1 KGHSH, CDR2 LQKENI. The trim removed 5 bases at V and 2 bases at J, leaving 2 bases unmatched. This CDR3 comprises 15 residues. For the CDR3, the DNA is TGTGCCAGCTCAACGGGACAGGGGGCCTACAATGAGCAGTTCTTC. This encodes CASSTGQGAYNEQFF.

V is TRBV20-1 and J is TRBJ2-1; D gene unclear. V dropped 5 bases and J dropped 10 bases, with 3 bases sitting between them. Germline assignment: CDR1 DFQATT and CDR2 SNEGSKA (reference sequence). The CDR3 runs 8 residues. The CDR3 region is CSAPEQFF. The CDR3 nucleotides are TGCAGTGCTCCCGAGCAGTTCTTC.

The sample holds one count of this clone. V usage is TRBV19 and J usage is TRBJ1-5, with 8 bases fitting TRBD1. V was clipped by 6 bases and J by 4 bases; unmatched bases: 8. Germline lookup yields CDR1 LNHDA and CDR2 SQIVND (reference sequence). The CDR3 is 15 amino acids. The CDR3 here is CASRTGEAPNQPQHF. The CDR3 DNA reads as TGTGCCAGTAGGACAGGGGAAGCCCCTAATCAGCCCCAGCATTTT.

CDR3 sequence (DNA): TGTGCCAGCAGCTTAGGGGGGGACACTGAAGCTTTCTTT. Its translation is CASSLGGDTEAFF. This sequence joins TRBV7-2 and TRBJ1-1; D possibly corresponds to TRBD1 (5 bases). The ends were cut back, 1 base at V and 3 bases at J, with 6 bases in the middle. The CDR3 extends over 13 amino acids. The germline gives CDR1 SGHTA, CDR2 FQGNSA.

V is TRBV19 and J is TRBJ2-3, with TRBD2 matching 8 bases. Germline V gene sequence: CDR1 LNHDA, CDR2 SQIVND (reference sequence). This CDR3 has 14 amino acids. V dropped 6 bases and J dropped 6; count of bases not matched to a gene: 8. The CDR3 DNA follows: TGTGCCAGTAGGACCCCGGGAGGGCCTGATACGCAGTATTTT. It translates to CASRTPGGPDTQYF.

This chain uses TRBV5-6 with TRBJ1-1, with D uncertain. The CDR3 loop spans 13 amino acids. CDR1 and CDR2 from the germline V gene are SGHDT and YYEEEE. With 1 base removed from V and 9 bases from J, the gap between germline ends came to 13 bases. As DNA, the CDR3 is TGTGCCAGCAGCTTGATAGGAGCACTGAAAGCTTTCTTT. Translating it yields CASSLIGALKAFF.

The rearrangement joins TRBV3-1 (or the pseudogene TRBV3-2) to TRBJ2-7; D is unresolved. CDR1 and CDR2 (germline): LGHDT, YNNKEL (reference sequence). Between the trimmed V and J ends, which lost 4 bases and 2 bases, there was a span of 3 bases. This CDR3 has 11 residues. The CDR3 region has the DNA TGTGCCAGCAGCCGAGCCTACGAGCAGTACTTC. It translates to CASSRAYEQYF.